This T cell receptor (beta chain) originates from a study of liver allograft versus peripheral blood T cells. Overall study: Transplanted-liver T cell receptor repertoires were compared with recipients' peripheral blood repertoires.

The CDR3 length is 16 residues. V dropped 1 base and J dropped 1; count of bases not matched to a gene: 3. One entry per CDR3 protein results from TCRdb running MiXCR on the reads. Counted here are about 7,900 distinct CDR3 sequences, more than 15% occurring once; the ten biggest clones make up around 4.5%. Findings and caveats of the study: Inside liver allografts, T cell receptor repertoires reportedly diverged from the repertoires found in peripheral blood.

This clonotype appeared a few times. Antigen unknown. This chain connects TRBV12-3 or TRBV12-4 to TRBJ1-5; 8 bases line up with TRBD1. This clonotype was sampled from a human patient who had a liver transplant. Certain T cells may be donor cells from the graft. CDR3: CASSLGGQDSNQPQHF. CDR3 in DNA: TGTGCCAGCAGTTTAGGGGGACAGGACAGCAATCAGCCCCAGCATTTT.